This TCR beta chain was identified during a study of T cells in localized non-small cell lung cancer. Findings and caveats of the study: Sequencing, confined to only one tumor region, leaves heterogeneity possible. A higher density of T cells in blood coincided with extended overall survival. Adjacent uninvolved lung tissue had the highest T cell clonality, exceeding tumor.

The V gene's germline CDR1 is MDHEN and CDR2 SYDVKM. J gave up 15 bases and V 6 bases, and 9 bases lay outside the gene matches. The CDR3 totals 13 residues. The protocol was immunoSEQ multiplex PCR, while the TCRdb copy is restricted to in-frame clones and leaves out a portion. The repertoire holds 9,500 to 15,000 clones, about 83% seen once, with more than 15% in the top ten. This clone has just one count. No antigen is known for it. V gene TRBV28 combines with J gene TRBJ1-6, with TRBD1 identical over 9 bases. The receptor's source is a male donor at least 60 years old with stage I lung adenocarcinoma. Here the sequenced sample was peripheral blood, taken before any cancer treatment. Here the CDR3 reads CASSLGQGMFLHF. The CDR3 DNA sequence: TGTGCCAGCAGCCTAGGACAGGGGATGTTCCTCCACTTT.